The 2 T cell receptor beta chains listed next were all sequenced from one sample in a study of identical twins. A single record per CDR3 protein comes from TCRdb applying MiXCR to the 5' RACE reads. The data contain 400,000 to 650,000 distinct CDR3 sequences, 22% of them singletons. The sample also formed part of further work on T cells expressing NK-cell markers.

The sequencing input was CD4+ T cells sorted from blood. These receptor sequences come from a woman in her late teens or twenties in good health.

This rearrangement joins TRBV11-2 to TRBJ2-2; no firm D call. The CDR3 is 16 residues long. Between the trimmed V and J ends, which lost 2 bases and 0 bases, there was a span of 10 bases. Germline values: CDR1 SGHAT, CDR2 FQNNGV. CDR3 bases: TGTGCCAGCAGCTTAAGGTGGTTAACGAACACCGGGGAGCTGTTTTTT. This gives the protein CASSLRWLTNTGELFF.

This clonotype was counted a few times. The V call is TRBV10-1, the J call TRBJ2-1, with TRBD2 matching over 9 bases. CDR3 length equals 14 residues. J was trimmed by 8 bases and V by 10 bases; bases with no gene match: 12. The V gene's germline CDR1 is WNHNN and CDR2 SYGVQD (reference sequence). The CDR3 is CATKSGTSSHEQFF. In nucleotides, the CDR3 is TGCGCCACCAAATCCGGGACTAGCAGCCATGAGCAGTTCTTC.